This TCR beta chain was sequenced during a study of radiation and T cells in renal cell carcinoma. Notes on this clone: Its cognate antigen is unknown.

With 6 bases removed from V and 4 bases from J, the gap between germline ends came to 14 bases. The length of the CDR3 is 14 residues. The germline V gene has CDR1 MNHEY and CDR2 SVGAGI. The repertoire was sequenced with immunoSEQ multiplex PCR; TCRdb's copy has only in-frame clones and lacks some. Of roughly 78,000 clones detected, over 80% appear once; the ten largest clones hold roughly 6.3%. The time point is: blood 2 weeks post-SBRT. Treatment indicated: 15 Gy SBRT to primary tumor, nephrectomy 4 weeks later. Broader study findings: No pretreatment tumor biopsies were available for baseline clonotypes.

The rearrangement links TRBV6-5 to TRBJ2-3; the D gene is possibly TRBD2 (6 bases). The sequenced sample was blood, obtained from a patient whose treatment included radiotherapy and nephrectomy. The source is a man in his 60s with renal cell carcinoma. CDR3 region: CASSRDWGSDTQYF. The DNA of the CDR3 is TGTGCCAGCAGCCGGGACTGGGGGTCAGATACGCAGTATTTT.